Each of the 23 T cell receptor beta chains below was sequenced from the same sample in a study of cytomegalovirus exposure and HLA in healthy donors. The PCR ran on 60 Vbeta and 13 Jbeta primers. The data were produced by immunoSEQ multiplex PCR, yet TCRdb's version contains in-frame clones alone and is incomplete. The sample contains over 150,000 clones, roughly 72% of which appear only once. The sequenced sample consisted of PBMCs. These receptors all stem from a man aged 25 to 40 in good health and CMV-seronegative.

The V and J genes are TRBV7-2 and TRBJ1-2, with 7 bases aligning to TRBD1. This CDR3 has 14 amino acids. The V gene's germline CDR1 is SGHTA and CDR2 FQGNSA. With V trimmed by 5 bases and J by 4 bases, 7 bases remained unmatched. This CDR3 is CASSIDRVPYGYTF. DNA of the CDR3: TGTGCCAGCAGCATCGACAGGGTACCCTATGGCTACACCTTC. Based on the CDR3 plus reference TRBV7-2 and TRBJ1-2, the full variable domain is GAGVSQSPSNKVTEKGKDVELRCDPISGHTALYWYRQSLGQGLEFLIYFQGNSAPDKSGLPSDRFSAERTGGSVSTLTIQRTQQEDSAVYLCASSIDRVPYGYTFGSGTRLTVV.

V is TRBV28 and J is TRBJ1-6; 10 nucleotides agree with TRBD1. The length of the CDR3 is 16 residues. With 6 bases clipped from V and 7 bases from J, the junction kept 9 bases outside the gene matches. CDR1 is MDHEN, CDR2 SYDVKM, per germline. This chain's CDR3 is CASSPTGTGVNSPLHF. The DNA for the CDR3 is TGTGCCAGCAGCCCAACCGGGACAGGGGTAAATTCACCCCTCCACTTT.

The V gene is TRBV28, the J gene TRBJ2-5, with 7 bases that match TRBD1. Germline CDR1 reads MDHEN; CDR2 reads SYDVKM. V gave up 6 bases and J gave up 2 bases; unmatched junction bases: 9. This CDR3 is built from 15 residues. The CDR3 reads CASRKSTGWQETQYF. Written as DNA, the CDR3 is TGTGCCAGCAGGAAATCGACAGGGTGGCAAGAGACCCAGTACTTC. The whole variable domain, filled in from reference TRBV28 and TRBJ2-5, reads DVKVTQSSRYLVKRTGEKVFLECVQDMDHENMFWYRQDPGLGLRLIYFSYDVKMKEKGDIPEGYSVSREKKERFSLILESASTNQTSMYLCASRKSTGWQETQYFGPGTRLLVL.

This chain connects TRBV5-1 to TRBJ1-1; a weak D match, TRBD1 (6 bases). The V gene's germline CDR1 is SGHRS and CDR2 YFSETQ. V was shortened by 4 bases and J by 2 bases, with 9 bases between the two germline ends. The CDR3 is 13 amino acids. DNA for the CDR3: TGCGCCAGCAGCGCCAGGGGTAACACTGAAGCTTTCTTT. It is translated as CASSARGNTEAFF.

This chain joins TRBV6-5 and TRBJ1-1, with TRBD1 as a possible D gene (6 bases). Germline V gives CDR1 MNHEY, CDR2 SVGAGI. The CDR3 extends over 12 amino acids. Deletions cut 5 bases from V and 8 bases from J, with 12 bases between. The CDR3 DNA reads TGTGCCAGCAGTGAAATCAGGGGAGAAGCTTTCTTT. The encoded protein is CASSEIRGEAFF.

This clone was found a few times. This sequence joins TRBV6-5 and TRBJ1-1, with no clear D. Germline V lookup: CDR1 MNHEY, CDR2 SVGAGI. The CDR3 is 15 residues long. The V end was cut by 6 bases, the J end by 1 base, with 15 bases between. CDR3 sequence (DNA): TGTGCCAGCAGCCCGTTTGGTCAGAAGAACACTGAAGCTTTCTTT. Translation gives CASSPFGQKNTEAFF.

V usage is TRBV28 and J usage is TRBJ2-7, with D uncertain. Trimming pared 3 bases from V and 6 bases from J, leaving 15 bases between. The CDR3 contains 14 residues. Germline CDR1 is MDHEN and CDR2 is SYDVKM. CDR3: CASSLSSPPSEQYF. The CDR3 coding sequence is TGTGCCAGCAGTTTGTCAAGCCCCCCTAGCGAGCAGTACTTC.

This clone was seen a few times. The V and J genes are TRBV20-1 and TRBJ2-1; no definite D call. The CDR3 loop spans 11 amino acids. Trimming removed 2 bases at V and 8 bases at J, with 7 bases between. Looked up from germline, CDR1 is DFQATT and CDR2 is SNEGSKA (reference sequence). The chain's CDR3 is CSARLGYEQFF. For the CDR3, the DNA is TGCAGTGCTAGATTGGGCTATGAGCAGTTCTTC.

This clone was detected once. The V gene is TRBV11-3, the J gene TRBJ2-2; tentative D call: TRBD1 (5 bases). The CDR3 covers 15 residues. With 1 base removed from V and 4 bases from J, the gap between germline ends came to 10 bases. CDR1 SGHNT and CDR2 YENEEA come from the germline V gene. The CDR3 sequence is CASSLAKGITGELFF. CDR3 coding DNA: TGTGCCAGCAGCTTAGCAAAGGGGATCACCGGGGAGCTGTTTTTT.

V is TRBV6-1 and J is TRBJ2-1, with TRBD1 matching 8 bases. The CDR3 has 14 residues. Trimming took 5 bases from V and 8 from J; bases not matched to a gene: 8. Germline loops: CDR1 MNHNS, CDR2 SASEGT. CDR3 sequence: CASSWDRPSDEQFF. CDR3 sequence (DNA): TGTGCCAGCAGTTGGGACAGGCCCTCGGATGAGCAGTTCTTC.

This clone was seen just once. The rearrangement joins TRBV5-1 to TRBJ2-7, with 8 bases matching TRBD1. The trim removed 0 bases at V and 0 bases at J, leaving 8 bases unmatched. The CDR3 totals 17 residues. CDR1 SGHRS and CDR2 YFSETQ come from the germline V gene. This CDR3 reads CASSLVGGQDFSYEQYF. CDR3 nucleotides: TGCGCCAGCAGCTTGGTAGGGGGACAGGACTTCTCCTACGAGCAGTACTTC. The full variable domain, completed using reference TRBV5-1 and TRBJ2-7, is KAGVTQTPRYLIKTRGQQVTLSCSPISGHRSVSWYQQTPGQGLQFLFEYFSETQRNKGNFPGRFSGRQFSNSRSEMNVSTLELGDSALYLCASSLVGGQDFSYEQYFGPGTRLTVT.

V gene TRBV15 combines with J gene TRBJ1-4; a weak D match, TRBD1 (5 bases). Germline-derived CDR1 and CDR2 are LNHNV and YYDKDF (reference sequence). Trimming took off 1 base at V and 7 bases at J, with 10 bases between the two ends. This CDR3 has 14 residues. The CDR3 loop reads CATSRGGGSEKLFF. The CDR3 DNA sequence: TGTGCCACCAGCAGAGGTGGGGGGAGTGAAAAACTGTTTTTT.

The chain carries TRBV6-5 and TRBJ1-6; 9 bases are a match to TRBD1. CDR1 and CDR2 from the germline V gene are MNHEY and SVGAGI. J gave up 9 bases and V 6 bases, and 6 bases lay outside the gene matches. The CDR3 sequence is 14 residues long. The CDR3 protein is CASRAQGAGSPLHF. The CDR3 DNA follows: TGTGCCAGCAGAGCACAGGGGGCGGGTTCACCCCTCCACTTT.

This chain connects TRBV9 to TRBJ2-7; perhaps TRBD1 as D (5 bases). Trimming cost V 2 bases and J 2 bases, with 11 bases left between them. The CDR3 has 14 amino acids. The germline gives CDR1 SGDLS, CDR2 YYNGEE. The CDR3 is CASSVGPIAYEQYF. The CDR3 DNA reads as TGTGCCAGCAGCGTGGGGCCTATTGCCTACGAGCAGTACTTC.

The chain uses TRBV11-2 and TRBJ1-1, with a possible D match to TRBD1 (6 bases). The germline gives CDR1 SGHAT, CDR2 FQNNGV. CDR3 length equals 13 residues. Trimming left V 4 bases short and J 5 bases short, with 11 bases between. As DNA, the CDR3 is TGTGCCAGCAGCTCACAGGGTAGGACTGAAGCTTTCTTT. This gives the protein CASSSQGRTEAFF. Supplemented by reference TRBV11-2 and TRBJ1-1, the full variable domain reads EAGVAQSPRYKIIEKRQSVAFWCNPISGHATLYWYQQILGQGPKLLIQFQNNGVVDDSQLPKDRFSAERLKGVDSTLKIQPAKLEDSAVYLCASSSQGRTEAFFGQGTRLTVV.

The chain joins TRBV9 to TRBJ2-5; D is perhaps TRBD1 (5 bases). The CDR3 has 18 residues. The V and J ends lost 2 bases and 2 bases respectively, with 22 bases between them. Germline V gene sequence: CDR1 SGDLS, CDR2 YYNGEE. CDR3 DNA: TGTGCCAGCAGCGTGACAGCACCAACCTCATTGGTACAAGAGACCCAGTACTTC. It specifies CASSVTAPTSLVQETQYF.

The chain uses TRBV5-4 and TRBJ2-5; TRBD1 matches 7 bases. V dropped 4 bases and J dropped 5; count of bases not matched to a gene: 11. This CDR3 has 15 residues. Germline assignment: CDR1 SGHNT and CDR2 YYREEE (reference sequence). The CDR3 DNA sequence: TGTGCCAGCAGCCGAAGACAGGGTATTGGGGAGACCCAGTACTTC. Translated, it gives CASSRRQGIGETQYF.

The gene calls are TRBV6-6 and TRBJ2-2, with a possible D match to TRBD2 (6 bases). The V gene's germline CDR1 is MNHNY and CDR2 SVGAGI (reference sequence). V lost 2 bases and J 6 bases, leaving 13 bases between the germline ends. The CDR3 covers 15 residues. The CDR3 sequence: CASSYAEGSSGELFF. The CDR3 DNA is TGTGCCAGCAGTTACGCGGAGGGTAGCTCCGGGGAGCTGTTTTTT.

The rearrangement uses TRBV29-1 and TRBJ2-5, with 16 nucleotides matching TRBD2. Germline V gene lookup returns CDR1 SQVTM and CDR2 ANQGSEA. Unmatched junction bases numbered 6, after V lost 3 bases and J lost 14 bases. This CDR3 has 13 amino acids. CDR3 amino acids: CSVEGLAGGGPYF. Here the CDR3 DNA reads TGCAGCGTTGAGGGACTAGCGGGGGGGGGCCCCTACTTC.

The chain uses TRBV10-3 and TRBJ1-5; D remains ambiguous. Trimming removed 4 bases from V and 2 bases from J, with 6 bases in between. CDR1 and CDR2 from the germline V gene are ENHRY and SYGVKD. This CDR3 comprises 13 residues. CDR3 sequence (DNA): TGTGCCATCAGTGGGCCCGGCAATCAGCCCCAGCATTTT. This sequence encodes CAISGPGNQPQHF.

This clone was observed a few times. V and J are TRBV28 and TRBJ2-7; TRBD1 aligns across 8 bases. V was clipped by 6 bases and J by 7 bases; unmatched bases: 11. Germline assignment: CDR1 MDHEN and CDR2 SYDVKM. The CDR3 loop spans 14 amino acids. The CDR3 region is CASSSPTGAREQYF. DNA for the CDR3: TGTGCCAGCAGCTCGCCGACAGGGGCGCGGGAGCAGTACTTC.

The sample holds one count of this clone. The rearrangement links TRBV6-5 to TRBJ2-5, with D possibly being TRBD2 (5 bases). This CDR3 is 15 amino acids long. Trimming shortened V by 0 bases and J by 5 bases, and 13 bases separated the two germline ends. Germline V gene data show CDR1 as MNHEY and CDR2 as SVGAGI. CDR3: CASSYSFGERETQYF. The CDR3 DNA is TGTGCCAGCAGTTACTCGTTCGGGGAGAGGGAGACCCAGTACTTC.

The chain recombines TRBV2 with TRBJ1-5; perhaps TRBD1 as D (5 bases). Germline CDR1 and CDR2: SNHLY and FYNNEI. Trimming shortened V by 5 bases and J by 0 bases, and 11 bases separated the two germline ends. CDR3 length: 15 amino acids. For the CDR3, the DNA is TGTGCCAGCAGTCTCAGGGAGGATAGCAATCAGCCCCAGCATTTT. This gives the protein CASSLREDSNQPQHF.